This T cell receptor beta chain appears in the sequencing data of a study of T cells in Graves' hyperthyroidism and ophthalmopathy. There were TCR beta CDR3 regions amplified from RNA transcripts. First-round RT-PCR with HTBI primers amplified the TCR CDR3 region. MiXCR, applied by TCRdb to the multiplex PCR reads, yields one record per CDR3 protein. The sample lists a few hundred thousand distinct CDR3 sequences, approximately 15% occurring once. Trimming left V 0 bases short and J 6 bases short, with 14 bases between. Germline-derived CDR1 and CDR2 are MNHEY and SVGEGT. The CDR3 contains 15 residues.

This TCR came from a woman younger than 30 with Graves' hyperthyroidism. Sequenced input: blood. The rearrangement uses TRBV6-2 or TRBV6-3 and TRBJ1-1; the D gene is possibly TRBD1 (5 bases). This CDR3 is CASSYSLVRGAEAFF. CDR3 bases: TGTGCCAGCAGTTACTCGCTGGTTAGGGGCGCTGAAGCTTTCTTT.